This TCR beta chain was retrieved from a study of PD-1 blockade in classical Hodgkin lymphoma. Relapse was seen in all patients after autologous stem cell transplantation, and brentuximab vedotin exposure was variable. Using immunoSEQ multiplex PCR, the repertoire was profiled, and TCRdb retains in-frame clones only, with some absent. The data show 20,000 to 25,000 clones, about 68% seen once. With V trimmed by 6 bases and J by 8 bases, 10 bases remained unmatched. This CDR3 region has 14 residues. The germline gives CDR1 SGHRS, CDR2 YFSETQ. This chain connects TRBV5-1 to TRBJ1-4; 7 positions match TRBD1. The sequence was collected from a human donor with classical Hodgkin lymphoma. This specimen consisted of peripheral blood mononuclear cells (PBMCs), obtained at baseline. The CDR3 reads CASTSQGRGEKLFF. In DNA, the CDR3 is TGCGCCAGCACCTCACAGGGGAGGGGAGAAAAACTGTTTTTT.